Below, 6 T cell receptor beta chains from the same sample are listed, as sequenced in a study of T cell responses to AZD1222 COVID-19 vaccine. Libraries were prepared by immunoSEQ multiplex PCR; TCRdb keeps only in-frame clonotypes and omits some of them. The data show some 130,000 clones, around nine tenths seen once. The material sequenced was peripheral blood, taken on day 0 of AZD1222 vaccination. These receptors were collected from an adult in good health.

In DNA, the CDR3 is TGTGCCAGCAGTCAAAGGACAGGGCTATCGGATACGCAGTATTTT. This encodes CASSQRTGLSDTQYF. The chain links TRBV7-3 to TRBJ2-3; 8 nucleotides line up with TRBD1. This CDR3 is 15 amino acids long. The germline V gene has CDR1 SGHTA and CDR2 FQGTGA. V gave up 6 bases and J gave up 6 bases; unmatched junction bases: 11.

This chain connects TRBV7-2 to TRBJ2-3, with 7 bases fitting TRBD1. Germline V CDR1 and CDR2: SGHTA, FQGNSA. V dropped 5 bases and J dropped 1; count of bases not matched to a gene: 6. This CDR3 is 15 amino acids long. This CDR3 is CASSTTGVGTDTQYF. The CDR3 DNA reads TGTGCCAGCAGCACTACAGGGGTCGGCACAGATACGCAGTATTTT. The variable domain in full, completed from reference TRBV7-2 and TRBJ2-3, reads GAGVSQSPSNKVTEKGKDVELRCDPISGHTALYWYRQSLGQGLEFLIYFQGNSAPDKSGLPSDRFSAERTGGSVSTLTIQRTQQEDSAVYLCASSTTGVGTDTQYFGPGTRLTVL.

The chain recombines TRBV18 with TRBJ2-5, with no clear D. Trimming left V 5 bases short and J 0 bases short, with 7 bases between. The CDR3 spans 13 residues. Germline assignment: CDR1 KGHSH and CDR2 LQKENI. The CDR3 DNA is TGTGCCAGCTCAAAGGCCGACCAAGAGACCCAGTACTTC. Translating it yields CASSKADQETQYF.

The chain has TRBV9 and TRBJ1-3, with no clear D. The CDR3 covers 16 residues. V was pared by 0 bases and J by 0 bases, with 10 bases between. Germline V gene lookup returns CDR1 SGDLS and CDR2 YYNGEE. The CDR3 is CASSVEATPSGNTIYF. The CDR3 nucleotides are TGTGCCAGCAGCGTAGAAGCTACCCCCTCTGGAAACACCATATATTTT.

The gene calls are TRBV3-1 (or the pseudogene TRBV3-2) and TRBJ1-1, with D possibly TRBD1 on 5 matching bases. The CDR3 has 14 residues. Trimming left V 5 bases short and J 1 base short, with 11 bases between. The germline V gene encodes CDR1 LGHDT and CDR2 YNNKEL (reference sequence). The CDR3 loop is CASSWDLRNTEAFF. The CDR3 coding sequence is TGTGCCAGCAGCTGGGACCTGAGGAACACTGAAGCTTTCTTT.

CDR3 DNA: TGCAGCGCACCCGTACTAGCCGGCACAGATACGCAGTATTTT. Translating it yields CSAPVLAGTDTQYF. This chain joins TRBV29-1 and TRBJ2-3; tentative D call: TRBD2 (6 bases). V lost 7 bases and J lost 1, with 15 bases in between. From germline, CDR1 is SQVTM and CDR2 ANQGSEA. This CDR3 region has 14 residues.